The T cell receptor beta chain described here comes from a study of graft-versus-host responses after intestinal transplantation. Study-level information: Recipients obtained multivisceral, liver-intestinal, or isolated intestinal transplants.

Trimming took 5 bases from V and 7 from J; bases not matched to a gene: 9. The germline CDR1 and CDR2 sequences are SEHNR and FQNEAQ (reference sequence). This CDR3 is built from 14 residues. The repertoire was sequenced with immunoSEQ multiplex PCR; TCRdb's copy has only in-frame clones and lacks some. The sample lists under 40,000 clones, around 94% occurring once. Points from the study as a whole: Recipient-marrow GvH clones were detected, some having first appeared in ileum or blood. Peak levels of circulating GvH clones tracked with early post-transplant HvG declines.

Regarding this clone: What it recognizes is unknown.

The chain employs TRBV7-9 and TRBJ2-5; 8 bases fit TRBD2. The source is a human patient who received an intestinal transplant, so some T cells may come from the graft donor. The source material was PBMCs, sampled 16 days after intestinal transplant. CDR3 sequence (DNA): TGTGCCAGCAGCCCGCTGGAGCGGGAGATGACCCAGTACTTC. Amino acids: CASSPLEREMTQYF.